Presented here are 28 T cell receptor beta chains from one specimen sequenced in a study of T cells after posttransplantation cyclophosphamide. A marrow graft followed busulfan-fludarabine conditioning, with cyclophosphamide on days +3 and +4. TCRdb's copy holds only in-frame clones and misses some; the assay was immunoSEQ multiplex PCR. The sample carries approximately 7,000 clones, roughly 80% recorded once. The starting material was PBMCs, obtained after allogeneic stem cell transplant with posttransplant cyclophosphamide. The source of these receptors is a female patient aged 50-60 years who received an allogeneic stem cell transplant from a related donor, was CMV-positive, and had no GVHD. Some T cells could come from the graft donor.

This clone was detected once. V usage is TRBV19 and J usage is TRBJ2-3, with 7 bases fitting TRBD2. This CDR3 comprises 17 residues. V was pared by 6 bases and J by 0 bases, with 12 bases of the junction left unmatched. From germline, CDR1 is LNHDA and CDR2 SQIVND (reference sequence). In DNA, the CDR3 is TGTGCCAGTAGATACCCCGGGGCTAGCGGAAGCACAGATACGCAGTATTTT. Its translation is CASRYPGASGSTDTQYF. The full variable domain, with the rest looked up from reference TRBV19 and TRBJ2-3, is DGGITQSPKYLFRKEGQNVTLSCEQNLNHDAMYWYRQDPGQGLRLIYYSQIVNDFQKGDIAEGYSVSREKKESFPLTVTSAQKNPTAFYLCASRYPGASGSTDTQYFGPGTRLTVL.

The V and J genes are TRBV6-5 and TRBJ1-5; TRBD1 might be the D (6 bases). CDR1 is MNHEY, CDR2 SVGAGI, per germline. The CDR3 spans 15 residues. V lost 5 bases and J 2 bases, leaving 13 bases between the germline ends. The CDR3 loop is CASSVTGQGNQPQHF. DNA of the CDR3: TGTGCCAGCAGTGTGACGGGACAAGGCAATCAGCCCCAGCATTTT.

The chain has TRBV7-8 and TRBJ1-1; D might be TRBD1 (5 bases). Germline V gene data show CDR1 as SGHVS and CDR2 as FQNEAQ. Trimming stripped 5 bases from V and 4 bases from J, with 14 bases between. The CDR3 extends over 14 amino acids. The CDR3 DNA reads as TGTGCCAGCAGCCGAGACCAAGGGGCCACTGAAGCTTTCTTT. Amino acid sequence: CASSRDQGATEAFF.

The chain carries TRBV6-1 and TRBJ1-1, with TRBD1 matching over 8 bases. J was trimmed by 6 bases and V by 4 bases; bases with no gene match: 13. The CDR3 extends over 16 amino acids. CDR1 is MNHNS and CDR2 is SASEGT in the germline V gene. CDR3 bases: TGTGCCAGCAGTGCATCGGACGGACAGGGAATATCTGAAGCTTTCTTT. This translates into CASSASDGQGISEAFF.

The CDR3 coding sequence is TGCGCCAGCAGCTTGACTAGCGGGGGCGAAGAGACCCAGTACTTC. Translated, it gives CASSLTSGGEETQYF. The V gene is TRBV5-1, the J gene TRBJ2-5, with 11 bases that match TRBD2. The junction had 2 bases not matched to a gene; V was cut back by 1 base and J by 3 bases. The CDR3 contains 15 residues. From germline, CDR1 is SGHRS and CDR2 YFSETQ.

This clone was recorded only once. This chain uses TRBV5-4 with TRBJ2-2; D possibly corresponds to TRBD2 (6 bases). V lost 4 bases and J lost 1, with 14 bases in between. This CDR3 is built from 16 residues. CDR1 is SGHNT, CDR2 YYREEE, per germline (reference sequence). The CDR3, as DNA: TGTGCCAGCAGCGGGGACTCGGAGCTGAACACCGGGGAGCTGTTTTTT. Translating gives CASSGDSELNTGELFF.

Here the CDR3 DNA reads TGTGCCAGCTCCCCGTTGGCACAGGTGAACACTGAAGCTTTCTTT. Translating gives CASSPLAQVNTEAFF. The chain employs TRBV6-6 and TRBJ1-1, with TRBD1 as a possible D gene (5 bases). The germline V gene encodes CDR1 MNHNY and CDR2 SVGAGI (reference sequence). The CDR3 totals 15 residues. The V gene lost 8 bases and the J gene lost 0 bases, with 16 bases spanning the gap.

V is TRBV5-1 and J is TRBJ1-1; a weak D match, TRBD1 (6 bases). This CDR3 spans 15 amino acids. Germline V CDR1 and CDR2: SGHRS, YFSETQ. With 3 bases removed from V and 1 base from J, the gap between germline ends came to 13 bases. The CDR3: CASSSLDRQNTEAFF. The CDR3 DNA reads TGCGCCAGCAGCTCTTTGGACAGACAGAACACTGAAGCTTTCTTT.

The V and J genes are TRBV4-2 and TRBJ2-7; D is ambiguous. V was clipped by 0 bases and J by 1 base, with 16 bases between them. Germline CDR1 LGHNA, CDR2 YNFKEQ. The CDR3 totals 17 residues. As DNA, the CDR3 is TGTGCCAGCAGCCAAGATCTGCAATCGGGTCAGTCCTACGAGCAGTACTTC. Encoded protein: CASSQDLQSGQSYEQYF.

This clone was seen once. The rearrangement links TRBV14 to TRBJ2-3, with D possibly matching TRBD1 (5 bases). Germline loops: CDR1 SGHDN, CDR2 FVKESK. There are 13 residues in the CDR3. V was cut by 4 bases and J by 6 bases, with 11 bases left in between. The CDR3 loop reads CASSLGVQDTQYF. In DNA, the CDR3 is TGTGCCAGCAGCCTAGGGGTCCAGGATACGCAGTATTTT.

The V and J genes are TRBV27 and TRBJ2-7; D may be TRBD2 (6 bases). Trimming removed 0 bases from V and 0 bases from J, with 12 bases in between. This CDR3 is 16 amino acids long. The germline V gene encodes CDR1 MNHEY and CDR2 SMNVEV (reference sequence). In DNA form, the CDR3 reads TGTGCCAGCAGTTTATCGTCGGCTAGCGCCTCCTACGAGCAGTACTTC. Protein: CASSLSSASASYEQYF.

The CDR3 reads CASSPQGSSYEQYF. The CDR3 DNA reads as TGTGCCAGCAGCCCACAGGGTAGCTCCTACGAGCAGTACTTC. The chain recombines TRBV7-8 with TRBJ2-7, with TRBD1 as a possible D gene (6 bases). Deletions cut 5 bases from V and 0 bases from J, with 11 bases between. Germline lookup yields CDR1 SGHVS and CDR2 FQNEAQ. The CDR3 totals 14 residues.

Comment on this clone: One end of the junction varies from germline; a read error may be responsible. The chain recombines TRBV7-8 with TRBJ2-3; D is perhaps TRBD1 (5 bases). Per the germline V gene, CDR1 is SGHVS and CDR2 is FQNEAQ. CDR3 size: 13 residues. The DNA of the CDR3 is TGTGCCAGCACCCTAGGGGCGGCAGGGATTTTAGATTTT. Translated: CASTLGAAGILDF.

V and J are TRBV19 and TRBJ2-5; TRBD2 agrees at 9 bases. J gave up 3 bases and V 4 bases, and 0 bases lay outside the gene matches. The length of the CDR3 is 13 residues. In germline, CDR1 is LNHDA, CDR2 SQIVND (reference sequence). CDR3 region: CASSTSGKETQYF. CDR3 nucleotide sequence: TGTGCCAGTAGTACTAGCGGGAAAGAGACCCAGTACTTC.

The CDR3 DNA is TGTGCCAGCAGTCCCGGGACTAGAGGGACCTACGAGCAGTACTTC. It codes for CASSPGTRGTYEQYF. The chain joins TRBV2 to TRBJ2-7, with 8 bases matching TRBD2. The CDR3 runs to 15 residues. Per the germline V gene, CDR1 is SNHLY and CDR2 is FYNNEI. Germline trimming cut 5 bases from V and 2 bases from J; bases unmatched to any gene: 8. Variable domain in full (rest from reference TRBV2 and TRBJ2-7): EPEVTQTPSHQVTQMGQEVILRCVPISNHLYFYWYRQILGQKVEFLVSFYNNEISEKSEIFDDQFSVERPDGSNFTLKIRSTKLEDSAMYFCASSPGTRGTYEQYFGPGTRLTVT.

This chain uses TRBV11-2 with TRBJ1-1; maybe TRBD1 (6 bases). From germline, CDR1 is SGHAT and CDR2 FQNNGV. V was trimmed by 0 bases and J by 1 base, leaving 12 bases between them. The CDR3 is 16 amino acids. CDR3 DNA sequence: TGTGCCAGCAGCTTAGAAGGCACAGGGAGGAACACTGAAGCTTTCTTT. Translated: CASSLEGTGRNTEAFF.

CDR3 region: CASSQQVSSYEQYF. CDR3 DNA: TGCGCCAGCAGTCAACAGGTTTCATCGTACGAGCAGTACTTC. This sequence joins TRBV23-1 and TRBJ2-7; unclear D gene. TRBV23-1 is identified as an open reading frame with a role that is uncertain. The CDR3 spans 14 residues. V lost 2 bases, J lost 4 bases, and 12 bases lay in between.

The rearrangement joins TRBV28 to TRBJ1-3; TRBD1 agrees at 8 bases. Unmatched junction bases numbered 11, after V lost 4 bases and J lost 3 bases. CDR1 and CDR2 (germline): MDHEN, SYDVKM. The CDR3 runs to 17 residues. The CDR3 sequence: CASSSNYRGALGNTIYF. CDR3 nucleotides: TGTGCCAGCAGTTCAAATTACAGGGGGGCGCTTGGAAACACCATATATTTT.

This clone was seen only a few times. The rearrangement joins TRBV6-5 to TRBJ2-7, with 9 bases that match TRBD2. The V gene's germline CDR1 is MNHEY and CDR2 SVGAGI. This CDR3 has 15 amino acids. V shed 5 bases, J shed 2 bases, and the junction held 7 bases outside the gene matches. The CDR3 sequence: CASSPWTSEAYEQYF. CDR3 DNA sequence: TGTGCCAGCAGTCCTTGGACTAGCGAGGCCTACGAGCAGTACTTC.

This clone has only a few counts. CDR3: CASSSTGASSYEQYF. The CDR3 region has the DNA TGTGCCAGCAGTTCAACAGGGGCAAGCTCCTACGAGCAGTACTTC. This chain uses TRBV4-2 with TRBJ2-7; 7 bases agree with TRBD1. The germline V gene encodes CDR1 LGHNA and CDR2 YNFKEQ. The length of the CDR3 is 15 residues. J lost 0 bases, V lost 6 bases, and 8 bases had no gene match.

The V and J genes are TRBV21-1 and TRBJ1-1; the table gives TRBD1 as D, unverified against the DNA. TRBV21-1 represents a pseudogene. This CDR3 contains 12 residues. DNA of the CDR3: TGTGCCAGCAGCGTCAGGGGGGCTGAAGCTTTCTTT. This codes for CASSVRGAEAFF.

The rearrangement links TRBV2 to TRBJ1-1, with 9 nucleotides matching TRBD1. CDR3 size: 17 residues. Trimming cost V 4 bases and J 1 base; bases outside gene matches: 10. Germline lookup yields CDR1 SNHLY and CDR2 FYNNEI. CDR3 loop: CASSGETGGVTNTEAFF. The CDR3 nucleotides read TGTGCCAGCAGTGGTGAGACAGGGGGAGTCACGAACACTGAAGCTTTCTTT.

The chain is built from TRBV6-1 and TRBJ2-7; D remains ambiguous. Deletions cut 1 base from V and 2 bases from J, with 9 bases between. This CDR3 contains 14 residues. Per germline, CDR1 MNHNS and CDR2 SASEGT. CDR3: CASSEGGRTYEQYF. The CDR3 DNA follows: TGTGCCAGCAGTGAAGGAGGCAGAACCTACGAGCAGTACTTC.

The DNA of the CDR3 is TGTGCCAGCAGTTCCGACACGGGGGGCGAGGTGACAGATACGCAGTATTTT. This translates into CASSSDTGGEVTDTQYF. The chain employs TRBV25-1 and TRBJ2-3; D might be TRBD2 (7 bases). V dropped 5 bases and J dropped 3 bases, with 21 bases sitting between them. Germline V CDR1 and CDR2: MGHDK, SYGVNS. The CDR3 sequence is 17 residues long.

The chain has TRBV9 and TRBJ2-1; TRBD1 aligns across 9 bases. Per germline, CDR1 SGDLS and CDR2 YYNGEE. This CDR3 region has 15 residues. Trimming cost V 4 bases and J 3 bases; bases outside gene matches: 5. This chain's CDR3 is CASSYRQGDYNEQFF. CDR3 nucleotide sequence: TGTGCCAGCAGCTACAGACAGGGGGACTACAATGAGCAGTTCTTC.

The J gene is TRBJ1-1, the V gene TRBV30; 12 nucleotides align to TRBD1. V was pared by 5 bases and J by 8 bases, with 9 bases of the junction left unmatched. This CDR3 region has 14 residues. From germline, CDR1 is GTSNPN and CDR2 SVGIG (reference sequence). The CDR3 nucleotides read TGTGCCTGGGATCCGGGACAGGGGGCTGGAGAAGCTTTCTTT. It specifies CAWDPGQGAGEAFF.

This clone was picked up a small number of times. The chain is built from TRBV7-6 and TRBJ2-5, with 15 bases matching TRBD2. There are 21 residues in the CDR3. From germline, CDR1 is SGHVS and CDR2 FNYEAQ. V trimming: 4 bases; J trimming: 2 bases; junction bases outside the gene matches: 17. CDR3 protein: CASSYYTHGTSGRKVQETQYF. CDR3 nucleotide sequence: TGTGCCAGCAGCTACTACACACATGGGACTAGCGGGAGGAAGGTACAAGAGACCCAGTACTTC.

The count of this clone is one. V usage is TRBV5-6 and J usage is TRBJ2-7; tentative D call: TRBD1 (6 bases). The length of the CDR3 is 18 residues. With 2 bases removed from V and 2 bases from J, the gap between germline ends came to 23 bases. Looked up from germline, CDR1 is SGHDT and CDR2 is YYEEEE. The DNA for the CDR3 is TGTGCCAGCAGCTTCGCCCACAGGGCCCCCCTGCCTCCCTACGAGCAGTACTTC. Its translation is CASSFAHRAPLPPYEQYF.